The present T cell receptor (beta chain) was sequenced within a study of T-cell memory formation after mild COVID-19. Of note for this clonotype: Its target is unknown.

Broader study findings: Researchers could not confirm that second-wave clones peaking on day 37 targeted SARS-CoV-2.

Germline V CDR1 and CDR2: SGDLS, YYNGEE. The length of the CDR3 is 17 residues. V lost 0 bases and J lost 1, with 15 bases in between. From the 5' RACE reads, TCRdb called clonotypes with MiXCR, one entry per CDR3 protein. This table holds under 450,000 distinct CDR3 sequences, roughly 14% found once. Input material: PBMCs or a T cell subset sorted from them (not recorded which). The receptor was isolated from a man between 18 and 29 years old who had mild COVID-19 (a few samples of this study predate the infection). Cell type and time point are not known. This chain uses TRBV9 with TRBJ2-3; maybe TRBD2 (6 bases). CDR3 region: CASSVAPSPGGTDTQYF. In DNA, the CDR3 is TGTGCCAGCAGCGTAGCCCCTTCCCCGGGGGGCACAGATACGCAGTATTTT.